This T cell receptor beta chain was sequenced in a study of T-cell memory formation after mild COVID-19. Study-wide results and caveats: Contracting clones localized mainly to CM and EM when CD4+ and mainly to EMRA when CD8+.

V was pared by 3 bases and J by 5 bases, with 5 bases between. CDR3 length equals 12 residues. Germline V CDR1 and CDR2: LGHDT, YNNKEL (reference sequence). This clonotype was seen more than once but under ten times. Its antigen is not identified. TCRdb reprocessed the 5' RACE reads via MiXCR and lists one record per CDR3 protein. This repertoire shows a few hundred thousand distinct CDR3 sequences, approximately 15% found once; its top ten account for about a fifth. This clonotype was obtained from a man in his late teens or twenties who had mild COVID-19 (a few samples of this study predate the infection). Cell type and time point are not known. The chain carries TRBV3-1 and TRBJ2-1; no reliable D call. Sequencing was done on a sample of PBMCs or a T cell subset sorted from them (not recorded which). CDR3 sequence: CASSHTNNEQFF. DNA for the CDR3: TGTGCCAGCAGCCATACCAACAATGAGCAGTTCTTC.